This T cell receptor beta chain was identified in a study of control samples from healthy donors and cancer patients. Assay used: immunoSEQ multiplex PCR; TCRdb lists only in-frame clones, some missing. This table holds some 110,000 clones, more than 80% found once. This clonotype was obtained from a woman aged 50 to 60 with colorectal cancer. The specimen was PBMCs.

CDR3 nucleotides: TGTGCCAGCACTCCGAGCTCCACCGTAAACTATGGCTACACCTTC. Translation gives CASTPSSTVNYGYTF. V usage is TRBV3-1 (or the pseudogene TRBV3-2) and J usage is TRBJ1-2; D gene unclear. The germline V gene encodes CDR1 LGHDT and CDR2 YNNKEL (reference sequence). The CDR3 totals 15 residues. V was shortened by 7 bases and J by 2 bases, with 17 bases between the two germline ends.